This T cell receptor (beta chain) was obtained from a study of T cell responses to AZD1222 COVID-19 vaccine. Sequencing used immunoSEQ multiplex PCR; TCRdb keeps in-frame clones, though not all of them. Seen here are 85,000 to 100,000 clones, roughly nine tenths observed once, and the top ten hold roughly 5.1%. Germline CDR1 reads LGHDT; CDR2 reads YNNKEL (reference sequence). The CDR3 spans 15 residues. Trimming removed 4 bases at V and 5 bases at J, with 15 bases between. Pooling of second doses given at about 4 or about 12 weeks was done. This specimen was peripheral blood, taken 28 days after the second AZD1222 dose. This TCR came from an adult who received the AZD1222 COVID-19 vaccine. This chain uses TRBV3-1 (or the pseudogene TRBV3-2) with TRBJ2-1; perhaps TRBD2 as D (6 bases). The CDR3 loop is CASSRPEGSNNEQFF. In nucleotides, the CDR3 is TGTGCCAGCAGCCGCCCGGAGGGATCCAACAATGAGCAGTTCTTC.